The subject of this entry is one T cell receptor (beta chain). Its antigen is still unknown. This sample was included in a study of cytomegalovirus exposure and HLA in healthy donors. The study's findings and limits: A previous analysis found most TCR beta V segments productive roughly 87% or roughly 30% of the time. Later analysis identified several of the most significant clusters that appeared linked to common viral pathogens. There were reportedly fewer N-insertions in an Asian-associated ancestry cluster than the roughly 670-donor mean, in a later analysis.

Trimming removed 9 bases from V and 4 bases from J; junction bases left unmatched: 17. This CDR3 comprises 16 residues. CDR1 is LNHDA and CDR2 is SQIVND in the germline V gene (reference sequence). Primers: 60 Vbeta forward and 13 Jbeta reverse. TCRdb's copy holds only in-frame clones and misses some; the assay was immunoSEQ multiplex PCR. The sample has about 130,000 clones; 60% to 75% are singletons. As for the donors, each was a healthy bone marrow donor. Material: PBMCs. The sequence was obtained from a human donor in good health. The chain has TRBV19 and TRBJ1-2, with 7 bases aligning to TRBD1. CDR3 residues: CASTTGTAISGYGYTF. Here the CDR3 DNA reads TGTGCCAGCACCACCGGGACAGCAATCAGTGGCTATGGCTACACCTTC. Complete variable domain (other parts from reference TRBV19 and TRBJ1-2): DGGITQSPKYLFRKEGQNVTLSCEQNLNHDAMYWYRQDPGQGLRLIYYSQIVNDFQKGDIAEGYSVSREKKESFPLTVTSAQKNPTAFYLCASTTGTAISGYGYTFGSGTRLTVV.